The 27 T cell receptor beta chains below come from one sample, sequenced in a study of T cell responses to AZD1222 COVID-19 vaccine. Data came from immunoSEQ multiplex PCR; TCRdb stores just in-frame clones and leaves some out. The sample consists of roughly 180,000 clones, 91% of them appearing once. Sequenced here: peripheral blood, sampled on day 0 of AZD1222 vaccination. These TCRs come from an adult in good health.

This chain links TRBV5-4 with TRBJ2-2, with TRBD2 matching 7 bases. The CDR3 has 19 amino acids. Trimming removed 1 base from V and 4 bases from J; junction bases left unmatched: 16. In germline, CDR1 is SGHNT, CDR2 YYREEE (reference sequence). CDR3 sequence (DNA): TGTGCCAGCAGCTTGTTCCGGAGCGGGGAAAGGCCGGGCACCGGGGAGCTGTTTTTT. Translating gives CASSLFRSGERPGTGELFF.

The V gene is TRBV30, the J gene TRBJ1-5; D is ambiguous. CDR1 and CDR2 from the germline V gene are GTSNPN and SVGIG (reference sequence). Trimming took 1 base from V and 3 from J, leaving 13 bases between them. This CDR3 has 15 amino acids. CDR3 in DNA: TGTGCCTGGAGTGAGGCCCACGGGATCAATCAGCCCCAGCATTTT. It is translated as CAWSEAHGINQPQHF.

The chain employs TRBV20-1 and TRBJ2-1; the D is unclear. Trimming removed 4 bases from V and 3 bases from J, with 4 bases in between. The CDR3 has 11 residues. CDR1 DFQATT and CDR2 SNEGSKA come from the germline V gene (reference sequence). CDR3 coding DNA: TGCAGTGCTACCTTCTACAATGAGCAGTTCTTC. It yields the protein CSATFYNEQFF.

The chain links TRBV5-1 to TRBJ2-1, with 8 bases that match TRBD2. The CDR3 is 15 amino acids. Germline lookup yields CDR1 SGHRS and CDR2 YFSETQ. Trimming removed 4 bases from V and 5 bases from J; junction bases left unmatched: 8. CDR3 DNA sequence: TGCGCCAGCAGCCCGGGGGGGACTGACGACAATGAGCAGTTCTTC. Encoded protein: CASSPGGTDDNEQFF.

CDR3 loop: CASSIPGLASNEQFF. In DNA, the CDR3 is TGTGCCAGTAGTATACCGGGACTAGCGTCCAATGAGCAGTTCTTC. The gene calls are TRBV19 and TRBJ2-1; 10 bases align to TRBD2. The CDR3 covers 15 residues. The ends lost 2 bases at V and 6 bases at J; junction bases unmatched: 4. Germline V gene lookup returns CDR1 LNHDA and CDR2 SQIVND (reference sequence).

A note on this clone: Other DNA sequences in this specimen translate into the identical CDR3. V and J are TRBV27 and TRBJ2-7, with D possibly called TRBD1 or TRBD2 (5 bases each). The CDR3 length is 13 residues. Germline V gene data show CDR1 as MNHEY and CDR2 as SMNVEV (reference sequence). The V gene lost 3 bases and the J gene lost 3 bases, with 9 bases spanning the gap. The CDR3 region has the DNA TGTGCCAGCAGTTTCGGTGGGGGCTACGAGCAGTACTTC. Its translation: CASSFGGGYEQYF.

V usage is TRBV6-5 and J usage is TRBJ1-4; 10 bases are shared with TRBD1. The V segment lost 5 bases and the J segment 6 bases; nucleotides outside the gene matches: 3. This CDR3 region has 14 residues. Germline CDR1 and CDR2: MNHEY and SVGAGI. The CDR3 spells CASSRDRGYEKLFF. DNA of the CDR3: TGTGCCAGCAGTAGGGACAGGGGTTATGAAAAACTGTTTTTT.

This chain connects TRBV7-2 to TRBJ2-3; maybe TRBD1 (8 bases). The V and J ends lost 3 bases and 4 bases respectively, with 17 bases between them. The length of the CDR3 is 16 residues. Germline CDR1 and CDR2: SGHTA and FQGNSA. The CDR3 spells CASSFATGEGADTQYF. The CDR3 DNA follows: TGTGCCAGCAGCTTCGCGACAGGGGAGGGGGCAGATACGCAGTATTTT. The whole variable domain, filled in from reference TRBV7-2 and TRBJ2-3, reads GAGVSQSPSNKVTEKGKDVELRCDPISGHTALYWYRQSLGQGLEFLIYFQGNSAPDKSGLPSDRFSAERTGGSVSTLTIQRTQQEDSAVYLCASSFATGEGADTQYFGPGTRLTVL.

The chain carries TRBV12-5 and TRBJ1-1, with unresolved D. V gave up 1 base and J gave up 3 bases, with 0 bases separating them. CDR3 length equals 11 residues. Germline V CDR1 and CDR2: LGHNT, FRNRAP. For the CDR3, the DNA is TGTGCTAGTGGTTTGGACACTGAAGCTTTCTTT. Translated: CASGLDTEAFF.

The V gene is TRBV5-4, the J gene TRBJ1-5; 8 bases agree with TRBD1. CDR1 is SGHNT, CDR2 YYREEE, per germline (reference sequence). Trimming took 2 bases from V and 10 from J; bases not matched to a gene: 17. CDR3 length: 17 amino acids. The CDR3 DNA reads TGTGCCAGCAGCTTCATTGGTGGTACAGGGGGGAAAGGACCCCAGCATTTT. Translated: CASSFIGGTGGKGPQHF.

Only a few counts were recorded for this clone. The chain employs TRBV11-2 and TRBJ2-7; tentative D call: TRBD2 (5 bases). V was trimmed by 2 bases and J by 0 bases, leaving 11 bases between them. The CDR3 is made up of 15 amino acids. Germline CDR1 reads SGHAT; CDR2 reads FQNNGV. CDR3 region: CASSLNWESSYEQYF. The CDR3 nucleotides read TGTGCCAGCAGCTTAAATTGGGAGAGCTCCTACGAGCAGTACTTC.

The chain combines TRBV7-6 with TRBJ2-1; TRBD2 agrees at 7 bases. This CDR3 contains 15 residues. Germline-derived CDR1 and CDR2 are SGHVS and FNYEAQ. Trimming removed 5 bases from V and 3 bases from J; junction bases left unmatched: 7. For the CDR3, the DNA is TGTGCCAGCAGCCGTGGGACTACGGACTACAATGAGCAGTTCTTC. This translates into CASSRGTTDYNEQFF.

CDR3 region: CASSPIAGTQETQYF. The CDR3 nucleotides read TGTGCCAGCAGCCCGATAGCGGGGACGCAAGAGACCCAGTACTTC. The gene calls are TRBV11-2 and TRBJ2-5; 8 bases match TRBD2. CDR1 is SGHAT, CDR2 FQNNGV, per germline. This CDR3 spans 15 amino acids. V was clipped by 5 bases and J by 2 bases; unmatched bases: 7.

This sequence joins TRBV30 and TRBJ1-1; possible D gene TRBD1, 6 bases. The CDR3 runs 15 residues. Germline V gives CDR1 GTSNPN, CDR2 SVGIG (reference sequence). V gave up 0 bases and J gave up 0 bases, with 11 bases separating them. The CDR3 DNA is TGTGCCTGGAGTGTAGGGGGTCGGTTGAACACTGAAGCTTTCTTT. It encodes CAWSVGGRLNTEAFF.

This clone was seen more than once but under ten times. The chain couples TRBV30 to TRBJ2-4, with TRBD1 identical over 9 bases. The trim removed 5 bases at V and 0 bases at J, leaving 8 bases unmatched. This CDR3 is 16 amino acids long. Per the germline V gene, CDR1 is GTSNPN and CDR2 is SVGIG (reference sequence). The DNA for the CDR3 is TGTGCCTGGGCCCGGGACAGGGACGTAGCCAAAAACATTCAGTACTTC. Translated, it gives CAWARDRDVAKNIQYF. The full variable domain, its missing parts supplied by reference TRBV30 and TRBJ2-4, is SQTIHQWPATLVQPVGSPLSLECTVEGTSNPNLYWYRQAAGRGLQLLFYSVGIGQISSEVPQNLSASRPQDRQFILSSKKLLLSDSGFYLCAWARDRDVAKNIQYFGAGTRLSVL.

The gene calls are TRBV7-8 and TRBJ1-3; D not certain. From germline, CDR1 is SGHVS and CDR2 FQNEAQ. V shed 7 bases and J shed 1 base, with 14 bases lying between them. This CDR3 has 15 amino acids. This CDR3 reads CASTPGRVSGNTIYF. CDR3 DNA sequence: TGTGCCAGCACCCCCGGACGAGTTTCTGGAAACACCATATATTTT.

This chain joins TRBV9 and TRBJ1-1, with D hard to call. The V gene's germline CDR1 is SGDLS and CDR2 YYNGEE. Trimming took off 3 bases at V and 1 base at J, with 10 bases between the two ends. The CDR3 length is 14 residues. The CDR3 region has the DNA TGTGCCAGCAGCGCCCTGGGGTCGAACACTGAAGCTTTCTTT. Its protein is CASSALGSNTEAFF.

This sequence joins TRBV4-3 and TRBJ2-1; TRBD2 might be the D (6 bases). Trimming took 0 bases from V and 6 from J, leaving 12 bases between them. CDR1 and CDR2 (germline): LGHNA, YSLEER. This CDR3 contains 15 residues. The CDR3 sequence: CASSQDWRGRNEQFF. CDR3 nucleotide sequence: TGCGCCAGCAGCCAAGATTGGAGGGGCCGCAATGAGCAGTTCTTC.

The rearrangement uses TRBV10-1 and TRBJ2-1; possibly TRBD2 for D (5 bases). The CDR3 runs 15 residues. V was trimmed by 4 bases and J by 7 bases, leaving 17 bases between them. CDR1 WNHNN and CDR2 SYGVQD come from the germline V gene (reference sequence). CDR3 nucleotides: TGCGCCAGCAGTGGGTCCTGGGTTCGGGAAAATGAGCAGTTCTTC. Translation gives CASSGSWVRENEQFF.

The J gene is TRBJ2-1, the V gene TRBV5-1; no clear D. CDR3 length: 15 amino acids. Germline V gene data show CDR1 as SGHRS and CDR2 as YFSETQ. Deletions cut 1 base from V and 5 bases from J, with 13 bases between. The chain's CDR3 is CASSLSVLRDNEQFF. CDR3 sequence (DNA): TGCGCCAGCAGCTTGTCGGTATTAAGAGACAATGAGCAGTTCTTC.

This chain joins TRBV19 and TRBJ1-5; D gene ambiguous. Trimming removed 7 bases at V and 0 bases at J, with 10 bases between. The CDR3 sequence is 14 residues long. CDR1 LNHDA and CDR2 SQIVND come from the germline V gene (reference sequence). The CDR3 reads CASIPVHSNQPQHF. The CDR3 nucleotides are TGTGCCAGTATCCCCGTCCATAGCAATCAGCCCCAGCATTTT.

The chain recombines TRBV7-6 with TRBJ2-7; 9 positions match TRBD2. V lost 3 bases and J lost 4; bases outside the gene matches: 10. Germline V lookup: CDR1 SGHVS, CDR2 FNYEAQ. The CDR3 is 16 residues long. The DNA for the CDR3 is TGTGCCAGCAGCTTCTCGGTCCTAGCGGGAACGTACGAGCAGTACTTC. Protein: CASSFSVLAGTYEQYF.

This sequence joins TRBV10-3 and TRBJ2-2; 7 nucleotides align to TRBD1. This CDR3 has 15 amino acids. V was pared by 5 bases and J by 7 bases, with 10 bases of the junction left unmatched. The germline CDR1 and CDR2 sequences are ENHRY and SYGVKD. The DNA of the CDR3 is TGTGCCATCAGTCCCCAGACAGGGTATGGCGGGGAGCTGTTTTTT. It codes for CAISPQTGYGGELFF.

This clone is a singleton in its sample. V gene TRBV9 combines with J gene TRBJ1-1; the D gene is possibly TRBD1 (5 bases). This CDR3 is built from 15 residues. The germline V gene has CDR1 SGDLS and CDR2 YYNGEE. V dropped 1 base and J dropped 8 bases, with 18 bases sitting between them. The CDR3 is CASSVSSRGKGEAFF. For the CDR3, the DNA is TGTGCCAGCAGCGTATCTTCTCGGGGGAAGGGGGAAGCTTTCTTT.

The genes are TRBV19 and TRBJ1-1, with a tentative D call TRBD1 (5 bases). V shed 3 bases and J shed 1 base, with 9 bases lying between them. The CDR3 length is 14 residues. Germline loops: CDR1 LNHDA, CDR2 SQIVND (reference sequence). The CDR3 DNA follows: TGTGCCAGTAGTATGGGTCAGGGGAACACTGAAGCTTTCTTT. This encodes CASSMGQGNTEAFF.

The chain joins TRBV7-2 to TRBJ2-2; possible D gene TRBD2, 5 bases. The CDR3 covers 16 residues. Between the trimmed V and J ends, which lost 5 bases and 6 bases, there was a span of 19 bases. Germline V gene sequence: CDR1 SGHTA, CDR2 FQGNSA. The CDR3, as DNA: TGTGCCAGCAGCGCACGACCCGTTCGGGGATCCGGGGAGCTGTTTTTT. This codes for CASSARPVRGSGELFF.

The rearrangement links TRBV7-8 to TRBJ1-2; no clear D gene. V was shortened by 3 bases and J by 2 bases, with 10 bases between the two germline ends. This CDR3 has 14 amino acids. Germline lookup yields CDR1 SGHVS and CDR2 FQNEAQ. The CDR3, as DNA: TGTGCCAGCAGCTTTGGCGGGGAAAACTATGGCTACACCTTC. Amino acids: CASSFGGENYGYTF.